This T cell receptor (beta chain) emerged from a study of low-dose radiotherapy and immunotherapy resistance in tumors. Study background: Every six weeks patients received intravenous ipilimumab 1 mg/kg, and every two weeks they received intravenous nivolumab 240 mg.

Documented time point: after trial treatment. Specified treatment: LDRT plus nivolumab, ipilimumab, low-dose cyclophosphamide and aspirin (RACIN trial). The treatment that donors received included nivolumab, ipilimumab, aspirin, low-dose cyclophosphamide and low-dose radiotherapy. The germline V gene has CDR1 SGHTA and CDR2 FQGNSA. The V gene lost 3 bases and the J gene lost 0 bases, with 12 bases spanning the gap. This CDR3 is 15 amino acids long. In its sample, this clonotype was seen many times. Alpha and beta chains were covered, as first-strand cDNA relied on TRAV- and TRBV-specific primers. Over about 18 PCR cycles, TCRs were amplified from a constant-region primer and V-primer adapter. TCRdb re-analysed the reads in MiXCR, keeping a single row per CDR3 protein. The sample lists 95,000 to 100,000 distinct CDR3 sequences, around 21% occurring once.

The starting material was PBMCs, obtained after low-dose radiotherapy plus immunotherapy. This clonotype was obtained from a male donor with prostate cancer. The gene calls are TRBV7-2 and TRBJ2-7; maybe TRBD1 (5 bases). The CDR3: CASSLSGQNSYEQYF. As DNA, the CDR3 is TGTGCCAGCAGCTTGTCTGGACAAAACTCCTACGAGCAGTACTTC.